These 10 T cell receptor beta chains were all obtained from the same sample, sequenced in a study of post-analysis software for immune sequencing data. Broader study findings: TRBV5-6, TRBV5-1 and TRBV20-1 belonged to a set of roughly 5 TRBV segments that were more frequent in patients than controls.

Tagging with unique molecular identifiers was a feature of the TCR beta cDNA libraries. From the PCR reads, TCRdb called clonotypes with MiXCR, one entry per CDR3 protein. The sample shows 180,000 or so distinct CDR3 sequences, 29% of them seen only once. No antigen is known for these receptors. Specimen: blood. These receptors were obtained from a girl aged 2 to 17 with multiple sclerosis.

This clonotype was seen at least ten times. The DNA for the CDR3 is TGCAGTGCTCTGGGGGGGGACAGAAACTATGGCTACACCTTC. Translating it yields CSALGGDRNYGYTF. J is TRBJ1-2 and V is TRBV20-1, with 7 nucleotides matching TRBD1. With V trimmed by 5 bases and J by 2 bases, 8 bases remained unmatched. The CDR3 runs to 14 residues. Germline V gives CDR1 DFQATT, CDR2 SNEGSKA (reference sequence).

This clonotype appeared many times. This chain joins TRBV12-3 or TRBV12-4 and TRBJ2-6; D remains unclear. The CDR3 totals 14 residues. The V gene lost 8 bases and the J gene lost 1 base, with 9 bases spanning the gap. In nucleotides, the CDR3 is TGTGCCAGCTTTACGGTTTCTGGGGCCAACGTCCTGACTTTC. It encodes CASFTVSGANVLTF.

The J gene is TRBJ1-2, the V gene TRBV30, with D uncertain. V was pared by 3 bases and J by 4 bases, with 12 bases between. The germline CDR1 and CDR2 sequences are GTSNPN and SVGIG (reference sequence). This CDR3 spans 13 amino acids. The CDR3 bases are TGTGCCTGGAGCGGACGGCTTTTCTATGGCTACACCTTC. It codes for CAWSGRLFYGYTF.

V gene TRBV4-1 combines with J gene TRBJ2-7; a weak D match, TRBD1 (5 bases). Trimming left V 1 base short and J 3 bases short, with 13 bases between. Germline V gene data show CDR1 as MGHRA and CDR2 as YSYEKL. This CDR3 spans 15 amino acids. In nucleotides, the CDR3 is TGCGCCAGCAGCCAAGTCAGGGATAAGGTCTACGAGCAGTACTTC. This encodes CASSQVRDKVYEQYF.

The chain combines TRBV19 with TRBJ1-1; TRBD1 is a possible D gene (5 bases). The CDR3 runs 15 residues. Germline CDR1 and CDR2: LNHDA and SQIVND (reference sequence). V lost 4 bases, J lost 1 base, and 13 bases lay in between. The CDR3: CASSRRLGTNTEAFF. The CDR3 coding sequence is TGTGCCAGTAGTAGAAGGCTGGGGACGAACACTGAAGCTTTCTTT.

This chain joins TRBV30 and TRBJ2-7; 7 nucleotides line up with TRBD2. TRBJ2-4 matches the DNA end more closely, so the J call is doubtful. The CDR3 has 14 residues. CDR1 and CDR2 (germline): GTSNPN, SVGIG (reference sequence). As DNA, the CDR3 is TGTGCCTGGAGAGAGGGGAGGGGCCCAAACATTCAGTACTTC. Translated, it gives CAWREGRGPNIQYF.

Note on this clonotype: A much larger clonotype is one base distant, so this may be a read error. V and J are TRBV2 and TRBJ2-4, with D maybe TRBD1 (6 bases). The assigned J gene may be wrong: the sequence end matches TRBJ2-7 better. Germline lookup yields CDR1 SNHLY and CDR2 FYNNEI. This CDR3 comprises 13 residues. The CDR3 DNA follows: TGTGCCAGCGGTGAGGGGGAGTTCTACGAGCAGTACTTC. It is translated as CASGEGEFYEQYF.

This clonotype came up once. The V gene is TRBV7-2, the J gene TRBJ2-3, with D maybe TRBD1 (5 bases). CDR1 and CDR2 from the germline V gene are SGHTA and FQGNSA. Trimming left V 1 base short and J 0 bases short, with 11 bases between. This CDR3 has 16 residues. Here the CDR3 DNA reads TGTGCCAGCAGCTTAGGTTGGGGCGGAAGCACAGATACGCAGTATTTT. It is translated as CASSLGWGGSTDTQYF.

This chain joins TRBV10-3 and TRBJ2-3; tentatively, D is TRBD1 or TRBD2 (5 bases each). V lost 6 bases and J 4 bases, leaving 17 bases between the germline ends. The CDR3 is 15 residues long. Germline CDR1 reads ENHRY; CDR2 reads SYGVKD. CDR3 nucleotides: TGTGCCATCAGAGGGACGAGTGGACCGGCAGATACGCAGTATTTT. Translating gives CAIRGTSGPADTQYF.

This clonotype was detected once. This chain links TRBV20-1 with TRBJ1-5; 8 bases align to TRBD1. CDR1 is DFQATT, CDR2 SNEGSKA, per germline (reference sequence). The CDR3 runs 21 residues. Trimming at V came to 0 bases and at J to 0 bases, leaving 19 bases not matched to a gene. The CDR3 DNA follows: TGCAGTGCTAGAGATCTCCGTGGGACAGGAGGGGGGGTTTATAGCAATCAGCCCCAGCATTTT. Its translation: CSARDLRGTGGGVYSNQPQHF.